This TCR beta chain was identified in a study of regulatory T cells in long-lasting Graves disease. About the research overall: Antithyroid drug intake by newly diagnosed Graves' patients had lasted under 3 months.

Described time point: newly diagnosed GD, antithyroid drugs for less than 3 months. Preparation of the TCR library used RNA extracted from PBMCs. As to this clonotype: Its antigen remains unknown.

General observations from the study: Samples came from peripheral blood alone, without thyroid tissue.

CDR1 is SEHNR and CDR2 is FQNEAQ in the germline V gene (reference sequence). The V and J ends lost 4 bases and 2 bases respectively, with 15 bases between them. This CDR3 is built from 15 residues. CDR3-region Arm-PCR and iRepertoire HTBI primers produced the TCR beta libraries. TCRdb re-analysed the multiplex PCR reads in MiXCR, keeping a single row per CDR3 protein. The sample records roughly 530,000 distinct CDR3 sequences, roughly 15% being singletons. Another study also made use of these data, one on T cells in Graves' hyperthyroidism and ophthalmopathy. As reported in that work: Diagnosis rested on symptoms, serum thyroxine and TRAb, thyroid ultrasound, and orbital computed tomography. TCR CDR3 regions were first amplified by RT-PCR with HTBI primers.

This specimen consisted of peripheral blood mononuclear cells (PBMCs), obtained at new diagnosis, from a patient treated with antithyroid drugs. This sequence was found in a middle-aged woman with Graves disease. The chain couples TRBV7-9 to TRBJ2-7, with D possibly being TRBD1 or TRBD2 (6 bases each). The CDR3 DNA reads TGTGCCAGCAGCTCTCCCACGAGGGGGGCCTACGAGCAGTACTTC. Protein sequence: CASSSPTRGAYEQYF. The variable domain in full, with the rest retrieved from reference TRBV7-9 and TRBJ2-7, is DTGVSQNPRHKITKRGQNVTFRCDPISEHNRLYWYRQTLGQGPEFLTYFQNEAQLEKSRLLSDRFSAERPKGSFSTLEIQRTEQGDSAMYLCASSSPTRGAYEQYFGPGTRLTVT.